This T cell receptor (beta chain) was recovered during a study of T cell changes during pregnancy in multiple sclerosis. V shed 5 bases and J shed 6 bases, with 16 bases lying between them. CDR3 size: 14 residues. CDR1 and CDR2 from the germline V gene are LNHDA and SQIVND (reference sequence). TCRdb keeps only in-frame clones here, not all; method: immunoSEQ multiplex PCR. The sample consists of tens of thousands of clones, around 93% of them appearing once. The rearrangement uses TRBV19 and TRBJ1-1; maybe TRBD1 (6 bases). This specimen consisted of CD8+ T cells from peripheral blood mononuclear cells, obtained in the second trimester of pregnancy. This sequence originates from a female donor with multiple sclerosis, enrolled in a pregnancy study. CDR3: CASSLGGGSAEAFF. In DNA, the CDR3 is TGTGCCAGTAGTCTGGGGGGGGGCTCAGCTGAAGCTTTCTTT. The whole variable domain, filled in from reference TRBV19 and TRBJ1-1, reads DGGITQSPKYLFRKEGQNVTLSCEQNLNHDAMYWYRQDPGQGLRLIYYSQIVNDFQKGDIAEGYSVSREKKESFPLTVTSAQKNPTAFYLCASSLGGGSAEAFFGQGTRLTVV.